What follows describes a single TCR beta chain. Its antigen is unidentified. These data originate in a study of shared clonotypes between healthy human individuals. Points from the study as a whole: What limited the represented genetic and exposure-history diversity was the small number of donors.

Assay: immunoSEQ multiplex PCR; the TCRdb copy retains only in-frame clones and omits some. The sample shows around 2.3 million clones, 95% of them seen only once. V trimming: 0 bases; J trimming: 3 bases; junction bases outside the gene matches: 4. The germline gives CDR1 MGHRA, CDR2 YSYEKL. The CDR3 has 17 residues. This sequence joins TRBV4-1 and TRBJ1-6; TRBD1 agrees at 8 bases. The receptor's source is a man aged 18 to 29 in good health. Sequenced sample: naive CD4+ T cells sorted from blood. This sample's subset: CD45RA+ positively selected. For the CDR3, the DNA is TGCGCCAGCAGCCAAGATGGCGGACAGGGCTATAATTCACCCCTCCACTTT. It is translated as CASSQDGGQGYNSPLHF.